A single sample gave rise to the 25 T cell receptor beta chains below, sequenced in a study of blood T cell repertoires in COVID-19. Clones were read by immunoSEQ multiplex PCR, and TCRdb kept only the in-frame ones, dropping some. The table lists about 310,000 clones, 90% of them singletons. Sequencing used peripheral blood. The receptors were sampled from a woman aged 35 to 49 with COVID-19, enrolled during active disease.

The CDR3 sequence is CASSVDRVRNEQFF. CDR3 in DNA: TGTGCCAGCAGCGTAGACAGGGTGAGGAATGAGCAGTTCTTC. This chain joins TRBV9 and TRBJ2-1; possibly TRBD1 for D (6 bases). The CDR3 sequence is 14 residues long. The germline CDR1 and CDR2 sequences are SGDLS and YYNGEE. V lost 0 bases and J lost 7, with 11 bases in between.

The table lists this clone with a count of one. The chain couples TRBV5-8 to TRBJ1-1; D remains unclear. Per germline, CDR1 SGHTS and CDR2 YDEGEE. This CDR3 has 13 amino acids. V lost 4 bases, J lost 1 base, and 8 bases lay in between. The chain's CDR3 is CASSRVQNTEAFF. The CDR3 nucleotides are TGTGCCAGCAGCCGGGTCCAGAACACTGAAGCTTTCTTT.

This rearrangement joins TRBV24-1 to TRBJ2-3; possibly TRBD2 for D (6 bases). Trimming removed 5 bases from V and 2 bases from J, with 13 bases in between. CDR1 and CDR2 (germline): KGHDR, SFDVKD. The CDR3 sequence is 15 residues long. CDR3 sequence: CATSGGVGFTDTQYF. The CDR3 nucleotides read TGTGCCACCAGTGGGGGGGTGGGCTTCACAGATACGCAGTATTTT.

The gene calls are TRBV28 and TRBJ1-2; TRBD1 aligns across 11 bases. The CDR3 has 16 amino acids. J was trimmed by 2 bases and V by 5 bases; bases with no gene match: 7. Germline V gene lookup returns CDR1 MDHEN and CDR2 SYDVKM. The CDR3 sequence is CASSIPGTGGNYGYTF. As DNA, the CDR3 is TGTGCCAGCAGTATACCTGGGACAGGGGGGAACTATGGCTACACCTTC.

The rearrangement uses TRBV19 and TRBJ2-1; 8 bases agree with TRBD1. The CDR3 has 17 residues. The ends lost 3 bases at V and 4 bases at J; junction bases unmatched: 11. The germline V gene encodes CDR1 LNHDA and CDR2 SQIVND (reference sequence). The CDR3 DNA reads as TGTGCCAGTAGTATGGGATTCGTACGACAGGGGTACAATGAGCAGTTCTTC. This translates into CASSMGFVRQGYNEQFF. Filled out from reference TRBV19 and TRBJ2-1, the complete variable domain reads DGGITQSPKYLFRKEGQNVTLSCEQNLNHDAMYWYRQDPGQGLRLIYYSQIVNDFQKGDIAEGYSVSREKKESFPLTVTSAQKNPTAFYLCASSMGFVRQGYNEQFFGPGTRLTVL.

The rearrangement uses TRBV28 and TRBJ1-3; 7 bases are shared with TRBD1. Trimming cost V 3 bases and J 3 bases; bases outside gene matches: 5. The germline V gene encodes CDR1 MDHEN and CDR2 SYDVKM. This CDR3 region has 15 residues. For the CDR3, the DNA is TGTGCCAGCAGTTTGACAGGGTTGGGTGGAAACACCATATATTTT. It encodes CASSLTGLGGNTIYF.

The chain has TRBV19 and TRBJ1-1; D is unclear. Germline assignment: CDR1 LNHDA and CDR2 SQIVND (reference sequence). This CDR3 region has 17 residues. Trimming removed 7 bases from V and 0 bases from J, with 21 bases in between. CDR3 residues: CASNPRGKSRMNTEAFF. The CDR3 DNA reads TGTGCCAGTAATCCGAGAGGGAAAAGTCGGATGAACACTGAAGCTTTCTTT.

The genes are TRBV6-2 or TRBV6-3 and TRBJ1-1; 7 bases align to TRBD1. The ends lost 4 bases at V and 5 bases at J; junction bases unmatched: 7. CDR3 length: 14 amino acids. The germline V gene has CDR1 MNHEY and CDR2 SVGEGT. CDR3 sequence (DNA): TGTGCCAGCAGTTCAACAGGGGAGAGGACTGAAGCTTTCTTT. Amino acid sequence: CASSSTGERTEAFF.

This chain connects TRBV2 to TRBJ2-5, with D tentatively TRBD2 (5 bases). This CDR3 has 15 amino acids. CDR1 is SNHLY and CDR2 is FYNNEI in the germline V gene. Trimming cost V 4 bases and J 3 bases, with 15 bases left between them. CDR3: CASSGWSAGEETQYF. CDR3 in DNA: TGTGCCAGCAGTGGGTGGTCGGCGGGTGAAGAGACCCAGTACTTC.

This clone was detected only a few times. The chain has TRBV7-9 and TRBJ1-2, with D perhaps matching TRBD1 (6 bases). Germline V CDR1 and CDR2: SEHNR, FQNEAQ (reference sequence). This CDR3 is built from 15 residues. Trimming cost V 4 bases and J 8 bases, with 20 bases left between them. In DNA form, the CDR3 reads TGTGCCAGCAGCTGGTCAGGGGCCCTCAGGGGCGGCTACACCTTC. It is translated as CASSWSGALRGGYTF.

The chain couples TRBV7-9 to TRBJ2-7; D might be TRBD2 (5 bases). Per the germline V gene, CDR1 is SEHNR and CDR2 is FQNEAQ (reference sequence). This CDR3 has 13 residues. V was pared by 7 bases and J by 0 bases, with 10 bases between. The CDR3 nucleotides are TGTGCCAGCACCATAAGCGGCTCCTACGAGCAGTACTTC. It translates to CASTISGSYEQYF.

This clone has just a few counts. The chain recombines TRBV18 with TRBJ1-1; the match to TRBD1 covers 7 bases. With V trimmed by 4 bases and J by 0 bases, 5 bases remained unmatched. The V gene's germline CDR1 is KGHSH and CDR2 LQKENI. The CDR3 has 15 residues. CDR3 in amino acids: CASSLKGAMNTEAFF. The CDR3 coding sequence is TGTGCCAGCTCACTGAAGGGGGCCATGAACACTGAAGCTTTCTTT. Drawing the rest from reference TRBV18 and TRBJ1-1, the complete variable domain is NAGVMQNPRHLVRRRGQEARLRCSPMKGHSHVYWYRQLPEEGLKFMVYLQKENIIDESGMPKERFSAEFPKEGPSILRIQQVVRGDSAAYFCASSLKGAMNTEAFFGQGTRLTVV.

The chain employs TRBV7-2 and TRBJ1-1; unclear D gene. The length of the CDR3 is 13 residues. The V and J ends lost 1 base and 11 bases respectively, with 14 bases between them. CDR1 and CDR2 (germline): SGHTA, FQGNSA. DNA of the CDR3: TGTGCCAGCAGCTTAGGTCGGGAAAGGACGGCTTTCTTT. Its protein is CASSLGRERTAFF.

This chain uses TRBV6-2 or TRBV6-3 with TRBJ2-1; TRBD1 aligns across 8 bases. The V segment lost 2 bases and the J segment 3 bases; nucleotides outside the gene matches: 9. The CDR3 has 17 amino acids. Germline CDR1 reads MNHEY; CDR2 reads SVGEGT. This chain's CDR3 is CASSYPSGGAVYNEQFF. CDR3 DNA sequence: TGTGCCAGCAGTTACCCGTCAGGGGGCGCGGTCTACAATGAGCAGTTCTTC.

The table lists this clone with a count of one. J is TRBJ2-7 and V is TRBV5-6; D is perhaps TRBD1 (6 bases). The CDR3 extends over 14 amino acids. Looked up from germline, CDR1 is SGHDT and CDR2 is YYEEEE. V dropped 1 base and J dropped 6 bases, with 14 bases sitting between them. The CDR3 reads CASSLYRDIGEQYF. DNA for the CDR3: TGTGCCAGCAGCTTGTACAGGGATATTGGCGAGCAGTACTTC.

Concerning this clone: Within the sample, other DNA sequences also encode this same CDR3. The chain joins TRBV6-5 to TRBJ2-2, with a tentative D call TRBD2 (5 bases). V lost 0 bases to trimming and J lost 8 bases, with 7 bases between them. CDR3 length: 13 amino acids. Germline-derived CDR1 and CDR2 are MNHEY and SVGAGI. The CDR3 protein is CASSYSRVGELFF. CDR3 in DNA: TGTGCCAGCAGTTACTCGAGGGTAGGGGAGCTGTTTTTT.

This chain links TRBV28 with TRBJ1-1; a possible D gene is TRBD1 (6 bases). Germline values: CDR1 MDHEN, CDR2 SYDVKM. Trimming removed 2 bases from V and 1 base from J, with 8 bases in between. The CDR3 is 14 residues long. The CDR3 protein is CASSLQGTNTEAFF. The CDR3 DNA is TGTGCCAGCAGTTTACAGGGGACGAACACTGAAGCTTTCTTT.

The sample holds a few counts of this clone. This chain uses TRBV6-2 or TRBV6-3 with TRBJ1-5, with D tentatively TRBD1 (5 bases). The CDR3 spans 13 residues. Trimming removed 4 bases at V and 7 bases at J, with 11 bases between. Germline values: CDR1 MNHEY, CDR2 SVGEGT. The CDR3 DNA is TGTGCCAGCAGTTCGGACAATAGGCAGCCCCAGCATTTT. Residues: CASSSDNRQPQHF.

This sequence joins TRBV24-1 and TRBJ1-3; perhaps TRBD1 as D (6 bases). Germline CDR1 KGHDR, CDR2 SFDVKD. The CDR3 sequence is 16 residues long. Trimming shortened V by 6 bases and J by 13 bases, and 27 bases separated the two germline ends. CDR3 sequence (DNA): TGTGCCACCAGTTCCGGGACACCCGACGATAGCGCTCAAATATATTTT. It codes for CATSSGTPDDSAQIYF.

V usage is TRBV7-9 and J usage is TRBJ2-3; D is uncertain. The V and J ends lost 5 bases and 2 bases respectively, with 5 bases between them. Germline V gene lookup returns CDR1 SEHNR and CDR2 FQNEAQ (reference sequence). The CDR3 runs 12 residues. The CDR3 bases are TGTGCCAGCAGCCTGTACACAGATACGCAGTATTTT. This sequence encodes CASSLYTDTQYF.

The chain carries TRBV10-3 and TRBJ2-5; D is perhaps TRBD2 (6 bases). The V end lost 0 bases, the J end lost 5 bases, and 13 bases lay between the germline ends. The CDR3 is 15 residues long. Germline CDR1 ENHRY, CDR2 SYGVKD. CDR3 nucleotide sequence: TGTGCCATCAGTGAGTCGGTCGGGGCGGGGGAGACCCAGTACTTC. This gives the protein CAISESVGAGETQYF.

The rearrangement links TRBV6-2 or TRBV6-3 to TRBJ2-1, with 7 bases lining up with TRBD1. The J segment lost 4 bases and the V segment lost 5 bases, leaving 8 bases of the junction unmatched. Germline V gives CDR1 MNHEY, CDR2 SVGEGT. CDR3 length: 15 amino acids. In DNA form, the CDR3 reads TGTGCCAGCAGTCGACAGGGTGTGGGATACAATGAGCAGTTCTTC. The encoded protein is CASSRQGVGYNEQFF.

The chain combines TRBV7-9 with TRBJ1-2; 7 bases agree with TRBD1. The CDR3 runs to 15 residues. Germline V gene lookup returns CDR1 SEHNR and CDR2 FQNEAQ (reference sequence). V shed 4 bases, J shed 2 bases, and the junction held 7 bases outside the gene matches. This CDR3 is CASSWGDSHNYGYTF. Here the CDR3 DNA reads TGTGCCAGCAGCTGGGGGGACAGCCACAACTATGGCTACACCTTC. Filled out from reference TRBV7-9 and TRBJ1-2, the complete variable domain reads DTGVSQNPRHKITKRGQNVTFRCDPISEHNRLYWYRQTLGQGPEFLTYFQNEAQLEKSRLLSDRFSAERPKGSFSTLEIQRTEQGDSAMYLCASSWGDSHNYGYTFGSGTRLTVV.

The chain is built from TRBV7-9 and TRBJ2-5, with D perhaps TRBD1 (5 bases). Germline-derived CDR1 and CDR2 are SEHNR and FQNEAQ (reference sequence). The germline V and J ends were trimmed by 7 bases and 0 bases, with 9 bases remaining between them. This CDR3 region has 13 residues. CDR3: CASKLTDQETQYF. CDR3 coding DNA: TGTGCCAGCAAGCTGACAGACCAAGAGACCCAGTACTTC.

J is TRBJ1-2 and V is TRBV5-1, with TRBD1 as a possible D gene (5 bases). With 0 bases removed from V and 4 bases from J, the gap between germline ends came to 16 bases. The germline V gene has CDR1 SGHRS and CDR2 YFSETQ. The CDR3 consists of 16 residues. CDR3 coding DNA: TGCGCCAGCAGCTTGGCCCCCGGGGGGGACGGCTATGGCTACACCTTC. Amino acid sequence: CASSLAPGGDGYGYTF.